Shown below are 17 T cell receptor beta chains from a single sample sequenced in a study of T cells in Graves' hyperthyroidism and ophthalmopathy. The source material, RNA transcripts, was used to amplify TCR beta CDR3 regions. First-round RT-PCR targeting the TCR CDR3 was performed with the HTBI primer set. From the multiplex PCR reads, TCRdb called clonotypes with MiXCR, one entry per CDR3 protein. The sample consists of 600,000 to 900,000 distinct CDR3 sequences, around 17% of them appearing once. Sequenced sample: blood. The receptors come from a man aged 18 to 30 with Graves' hyperthyroidism.

The gene calls are TRBV12-3 or TRBV12-4 and TRBJ1-1, with no clear D. This CDR3 has 14 amino acids. With 6 bases removed from V and 6 bases from J, the gap between germline ends came to 17 bases. CDR3 DNA sequence: TGTGCCAGCAGGGAAGTGGGTGGCGGGGCTGAAGCTTTCTTT. Residues: CASREVGGGAEAFF.

The rearrangement links TRBV11-2 to TRBJ2-1; 7 bases are shared with TRBD2. The V and J ends lost 5 bases and 2 bases, in that order; junction bases with no gene match: 18. From germline, CDR1 is SGHAT and CDR2 FQNNGV. The CDR3 loop spans 19 amino acids. CDR3 coding DNA: TGTGCCAGCAGCCGCGTATTACTCTACGATAGCGGGCCCTACAATGAGCAGTTCTTC. Residues: CASSRVLLYDSGPYNEQFF.

This clonotype appeared many times. The chain has TRBV30 and TRBJ1-1; TRBD1 might be the D (6 bases). The germline CDR1 and CDR2 sequences are GTSNPN and SVGIG (reference sequence). The CDR3 sequence is 12 residues long. V gave up 7 bases and J gave up 1 base, with 10 bases separating them. The CDR3 region is CAYRAENTEAFF. The CDR3 region has the DNA TGTGCCTACAGGGCCGAGAACACTGAAGCTTTCTTT.

This clonotype was counted ten times or more. The gene calls are TRBV4-1 and TRBJ1-1; D is unclear. V lost 7 bases to trimming and J lost 5 bases, with 11 bases between them. This CDR3 region has 12 residues. Germline-derived CDR1 and CDR2 are MGHRA and YSYEKL. In DNA form, the CDR3 reads TGCGCCAGCACTCACGGAGGTACTGAAGCTTTCTTT. Encoded protein: CASTHGGTEAFF.

This rearrangement joins TRBV4-1 to TRBJ1-2; D is uncertain. This CDR3 has 13 amino acids. Looked up from germline, CDR1 is MGHRA and CDR2 is YSYEKL. V lost 5 bases and J 8 bases, leaving 15 bases between the germline ends. CDR3 DNA sequence: TGCGCCAGCAGCGAAGCCACGACGGGGGGCTACACCTTC. The encoded protein is CASSEATTGGYTF.

Comments on this clonotype: This sequence may be a read error, since a much larger clone differs from it by one base. The rearrangement joins TRBV10-3 to TRBJ2-2; D might be TRBD1 (5 bases). Germline assignment: CDR1 ENHRY and CDR2 SYGVKD. The CDR3 has 13 amino acids. CDR3 region: CAIKDTNPGELFF. The CDR3 nucleotides read TGTGCCATCAAGGACACGAACCCCGGGGAGCTGTTTTTT.

There are many counts of this clonotype. The chain links TRBV12-3 or TRBV12-4 to TRBJ1-2; D call uncertain. Trimming removed 2 bases at V and 4 bases at J, with 11 bases between. The CDR3 is 14 residues long. CDR3 in amino acids: CASSLHDGSYGYTF. The CDR3 DNA sequence: TGTGCCAGCAGTTTACACGACGGATCCTATGGCTACACCTTC.

A word on this clonotype: This could be a read error, since a much larger clone is one nucleotide away. The gene calls are TRBV2 and TRBJ2-5; perhaps TRBD2 as D (5 bases). Looked up from germline, CDR1 is SNHLY and CDR2 is FYNNEI. The CDR3 runs to 13 residues. V lost 4 bases and J 4 bases, leaving 10 bases between the germline ends. CDR3: CASSVREGETQYF. Here the CDR3 DNA reads TGTGCCAGCAGTGTTCGTGAGGGAGAGACCCAGTACTTC. The full variable domain, with the rest looked up from reference TRBV2 and TRBJ2-5, is EPEVTQTPSHQVTQMGQEVILRCVPISNHLYFYWYRQILGQKVEFLVSFYNNEISEKSEIFDDQFSVERPDGSNFTLKIRSTKLEDSAMYFCASSVREGETQYFGPGTRLLVL.

V and J are TRBV19 and TRBJ1-3; D not resolved. The V and J ends lost 8 bases and 2 bases respectively, with 10 bases between them. The CDR3 contains 13 residues. Germline V gene data show CDR1 as LNHDA and CDR2 as SQIVND (reference sequence). CDR3 nucleotide sequence: TGTGCCAGTCGGGGAAAGGCTGGAAACACCATATATTTT. Its translation: CASRGKAGNTIYF. Combining the CDR3 with reference TRBV19 and TRBJ1-3 gives the whole variable domain DGGITQSPKYLFRKEGQNVTLSCEQNLNHDAMYWYRQDPGQGLRLIYYSQIVNDFQKGDIAEGYSVSREKKESFPLTVTSAQKNPTAFYLCASRGKAGNTIYFGEGSWLTVV.

This rearrangement joins TRBV28 to TRBJ1-3; 10 bases agree with TRBD1. Unmatched junction bases numbered 5, after V lost 5 bases and J lost 4 bases. Germline V lookup: CDR1 MDHEN, CDR2 SYDVKM. The CDR3 loop spans 15 amino acids. CDR3 sequence (DNA): TGTGCCAGCAGTGGGGGACAGGGGATCGGAAACACCATATATTTT. Residues: CASSGGQGIGNTIYF.

The genes are TRBV19 and TRBJ1-1; D is unclear. The V gene's germline CDR1 is LNHDA and CDR2 SQIVND (reference sequence). This CDR3 comprises 13 residues. Deletions cut 7 bases from V and 5 bases from J, with 14 bases between. Here the CDR3 DNA reads TGTGCCAGTACCATGGGGAGCTCGACTGAAGCTTTCTTT. It yields the protein CASTMGSSTEAFF.

This clonotype was observed a few times. V and J are TRBV10-3 and TRBJ2-1; TRBD1 agrees at 12 bases. Germline loops: CDR1 ENHRY, CDR2 SYGVKD. J lost 7 bases, V lost 10 bases, and 8 bases had no gene match. The CDR3 runs to 14 residues. The DNA for the CDR3 is TGTGCCACGAACCCGGGACAGGGGGCGAATGAGCAGTTCTTC. Translated: CATNPGQGANEQFF.

This clonotype was seen many times. In DNA, the CDR3 is TGTGCCAGCAGCTTAGCTGGGCGAGGGCAGGGGTACACTGAAGCTTTCTTT. Residues: CASSLAGRGQGYTEAFF. This chain links TRBV11-3 with TRBJ1-1, with D possibly TRBD1 on 6 matching bases. The CDR3 is 17 amino acids. Trimming removed 1 base from V and 3 bases from J, with 18 bases in between. Germline CDR1 SGHNT, CDR2 YENEEA.

With regard to this clonotype: A much larger clone lies one base from this, so it may be a read error. The chain employs TRBV15 and TRBJ1-1; D call uncertain. Germline loops: CDR1 LNHNV, CDR2 YYDKDF (reference sequence). There are 13 residues in the CDR3. In DNA form, the CDR3 reads TGTGCCACCAGCAGAGTGGGGAACACTGAAGTTTTCTTT. Its protein is CATSRVGNTEVFF. Based on the CDR3 plus reference TRBV15 and TRBJ1-1, the full variable domain is DAMVIQNPRYQVTQFGKPVTLSCSQTLNHNVMYWYQQKSSQAPKLLFHYYDKDFNNEADTPDNFQSRRPNTSFCFLDIRSPGLGDTAMYLCATSRVGNTEVFFGQGTRLTVV.

This clonotype was seen a few times. This chain connects TRBV2 to TRBJ2-7, with 9 bases matching TRBD2. The CDR3 runs to 16 residues. The J segment lost 2 bases and the V segment lost 7 bases, leaving 12 bases of the junction unmatched. Germline V CDR1 and CDR2: SNHLY, FYNNEI. CDR3 loop: CASTWTGGRDTYEQYF. CDR3 sequence (DNA): TGTGCCAGCACCTGGACTGGCGGGAGGGACACCTACGAGCAGTACTTC.

The chain has TRBV7-2 and TRBJ2-1; 11 bases match TRBD2. The germline V gene has CDR1 SGHTA and CDR2 FQGNSA. This CDR3 is built from 15 residues. The V gene end was trimmed by 2 bases and the J gene end by 10 bases; junction bases not matched to a gene: 7. CDR3 loop: CASSLRTSGSSEQFF. CDR3 DNA sequence: TGTGCCAGCAGCTTAAGAACTAGCGGGAGCTCGGAGCAGTTCTTC. Based on the CDR3 plus reference TRBV7-2 and TRBJ2-1, the full variable domain is GAGVSQSPSNKVTEKGKDVELRCDPISGHTALYWYRQSLGQGLEFLIYFQGNSAPDKSGLPSDRFSAERTGGSVSTLTIQRTQQEDSAVYLCASSLRTSGSSEQFFGPGTRLTVL.

This clonotype has ten or more counts. The chain recombines TRBV28 with TRBJ2-3, with a tentative D call TRBD1 (5 bases). The V end was cut by 6 bases, the J end by 4 bases, with 17 bases between. The CDR3 runs to 15 residues. Germline-derived CDR1 and CDR2 are MDHEN and SYDVKM. The DNA for the CDR3 is TGTGCCAGCAGCCCCCCCGGTCCCAGGGCAGATACGCAGTATTTT. Translation: CASSPPGPRADTQYF.